Shown below are 9 T cell receptor beta chains from a single sample sequenced in a study of blood T cell repertoires in COVID-19. Some clones are missing from TCRdb's copy, which holds only in-frame ones; the method was immunoSEQ multiplex PCR. The sample lists 200,000 or so clones, roughly 90% occurring once. Material: PBMCs or T cells enriched from blood (not recorded which). Receptor source: a woman aged 40 to 49 with acute COVID-19.

The V and J genes are TRBV30 and TRBJ1-1, with D tentatively TRBD1 (5 bases). Germline loops: CDR1 GTSNPN, CDR2 SVGIG (reference sequence). There are 11 residues in the CDR3. V was shortened by 8 bases and J by 1 base, with 8 bases between the two germline ends. CDR3 DNA: TGTGCCGGCGGACAGAACACTGAAGCTTTCTTT. As protein: CAGGQNTEAFF.

The chain combines TRBV6-5 with TRBJ2-1; TRBD2 matches at 10 bases. Germline-derived CDR1 and CDR2 are MNHEY and SVGAGI. V lost 5 bases, J lost 4 bases, and 5 bases stayed unmatched. This CDR3 is built from 15 residues. DNA of the CDR3: TGTGCCAGCAGTCCAAGCGGGGGGGCTTACAATGAGCAGTTCTTC. Translating it yields CASSPSGGAYNEQFF.

The chain uses TRBV19 and TRBJ2-3; the match to TRBD2 covers 7 bases. This CDR3 region has 15 residues. Germline CDR1 is LNHDA and CDR2 is SQIVND (reference sequence). V shed 10 bases, J shed 0 bases, and the junction held 10 bases outside the gene matches. The CDR3 DNA follows: TGTGCCACCTGCAGGAGCGGGGAGAGCACAGATACGCAGTATTTT. It yields the protein CATCRSGESTDTQYF.

The chain links TRBV4-2 to TRBJ1-1, with D unresolved. The ends were cut back, 1 base at V and 0 bases at J, with 3 bases in the middle. The germline gives CDR1 LGHNA, CDR2 YNFKEQ. The CDR3 is made up of 13 amino acids. The CDR3 DNA reads as TGTGCCAGCAGCCAAGCCATGAACACTGAAGCTTTCTTT. It is translated as CASSQAMNTEAFF.

There are a few counts of this clone. J is TRBJ1-1 and V is TRBV4-1; no reliable D call. Germline assignment: CDR1 MGHRA and CDR2 YSYEKL. Trimming removed 4 bases from V and 3 bases from J, with 15 bases in between. The CDR3 runs 15 residues. CDR3 in DNA: TGCGCCAGCAGCCCAACCGACGGACTTTACACTGAAGCTTTCTTT. Translating gives CASSPTDGLYTEAFF.

The rearrangement uses TRBV12-5 and TRBJ1-2, with TRBD1 identical over 9 bases. From germline, CDR1 is LGHNT and CDR2 FRNRAP. The CDR3 spans 14 residues. V gave up 6 bases and J gave up 4 bases; unmatched junction bases: 6. CDR3 region: CASGQQGALYGYTF. The DNA for the CDR3 is TGTGCTAGTGGGCAACAGGGGGCGCTCTATGGCTACACCTTC. Full variable domain (rest looked up from reference TRBV12-5 and TRBJ1-2): DARVTQTPRHKVTEMGQEVTMRCQPILGHNTVFWYRQTMMQGLELLAYFRNRAPLDDSGMPKDRFSAEMPDATLATLKIQPSEPRDSAVYFCASGQQGALYGYTFGSGTRLTVV.

V usage is TRBV28 and J usage is TRBJ2-2; 8 bases fit TRBD1. The V and J ends lost 4 bases and 7 bases, in that order; junction bases with no gene match: 11. Germline CDR1 and CDR2: MDHEN and SYDVKM. The CDR3 has 16 amino acids. The CDR3 reads CASSSASGGKGGELFF. DNA of the CDR3: TGTGCCAGCAGTTCAGCCTCAGGGGGCAAGGGCGGGGAGCTGTTTTTT.

CDR3 residues: CASSWTRRTEAFF. Here the CDR3 DNA reads TGTGCCAGCAGTTGGACTCGGAGAACTGAAGCTTTCTTT. The V call is TRBV12-3 or TRBV12-4, the J call TRBJ1-1; D call uncertain. This CDR3 contains 13 residues. V was pared by 4 bases and J by 5 bases, with 11 bases between.

The V and J genes are TRBV5-1 and TRBJ2-1; TRBD1 matches at 7 bases. V was pared by 1 base and J by 8 bases, with 12 bases of the junction left unmatched. CDR3 length equals 16 residues. CDR1 and CDR2 (germline): SGHRS, YFSETQ. The CDR3 here is CASSLRQGQTGDEQFF. The CDR3, as DNA: TGCGCCAGCAGCTTGAGACAGGGCCAAACTGGGGATGAGCAGTTCTTC.